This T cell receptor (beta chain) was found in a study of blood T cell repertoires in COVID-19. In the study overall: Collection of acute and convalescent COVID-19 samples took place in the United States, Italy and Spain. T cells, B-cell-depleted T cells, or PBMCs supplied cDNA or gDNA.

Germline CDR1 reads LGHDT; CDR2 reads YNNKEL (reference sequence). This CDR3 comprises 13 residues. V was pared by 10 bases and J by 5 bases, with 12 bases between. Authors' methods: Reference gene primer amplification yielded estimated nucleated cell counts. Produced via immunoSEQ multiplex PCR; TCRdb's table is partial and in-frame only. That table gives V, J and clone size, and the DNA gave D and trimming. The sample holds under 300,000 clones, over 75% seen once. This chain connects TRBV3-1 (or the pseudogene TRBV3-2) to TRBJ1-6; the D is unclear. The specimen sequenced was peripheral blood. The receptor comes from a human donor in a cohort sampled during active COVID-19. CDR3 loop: CATVGLNNSPLHF. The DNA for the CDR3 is TGTGCCACCGTAGGACTCAATAATTCACCCCTCCACTTT.